This TCR beta chain appears in the sequencing data of a study of T cells after yellow fever vaccination. Across the study: Preparation of the low-cell-number fractions used SMART-Seq v4 Ultra Low Input.

This clonotype has a count of ten or more. Its antigen is as yet unknown. MiXCR, applied by TCRdb to the 5' RACE reads, yields one record per CDR3 protein. Among roughly 60,000 distinct CDR3 sequences listed, more than 5.5% were seen once. Study outcomes and limitations: The study re-detected most primary-vaccination clones after the booster (about 95% CD4, roughly 88% CD8). Abundant bulk-population clonotypes could contaminate the FACS-sorted repertoires. Peaking on day 5 versus 15, the secondary response was faster but weaker.

The sequence came from a man aged 18-30 years who received the YFV17D yellow fever vaccine. Sequences were derived from CD8+ T cells sorted from PBMCs, sampled on the day of the first yellow fever vaccination.

The CDR3: CASSLTGAYEQYF. In DNA, the CDR3 is TGTGCCAGCAGCTTAACAGGAGCCTACGAGCAGTACTTC. The gene calls are TRBV7-9 and TRBJ2-7, with D maybe TRBD1 (5 bases). Germline assignment: CDR1 SEHNR and CDR2 FQNEAQ (reference sequence). The CDR3 contains 13 residues. The germline V and J ends were trimmed by 2 bases and 2 bases, with 7 bases remaining between them.